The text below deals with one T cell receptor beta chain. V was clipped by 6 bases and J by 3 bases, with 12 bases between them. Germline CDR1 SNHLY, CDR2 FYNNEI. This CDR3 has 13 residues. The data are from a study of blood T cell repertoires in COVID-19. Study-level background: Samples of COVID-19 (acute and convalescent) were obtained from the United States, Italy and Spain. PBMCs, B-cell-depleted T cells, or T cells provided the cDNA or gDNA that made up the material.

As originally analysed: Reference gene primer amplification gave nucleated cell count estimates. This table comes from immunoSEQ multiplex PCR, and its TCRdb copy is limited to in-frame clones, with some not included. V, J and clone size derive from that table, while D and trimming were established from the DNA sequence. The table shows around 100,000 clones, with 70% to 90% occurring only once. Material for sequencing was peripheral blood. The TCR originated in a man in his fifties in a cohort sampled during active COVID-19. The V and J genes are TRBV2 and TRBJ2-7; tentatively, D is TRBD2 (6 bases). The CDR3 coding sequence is TGTGCCAGCAGGATAGGACTATACTACGAGCAGTACTTC. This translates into CASRIGLYYEQYF.